This T cell receptor beta chain was sequenced for a study of T-cell reconstitution after alpha-beta-depleted transplantation in children. Many counts were recorded for this clonotype. This CDR3 is 16 amino acids long. CDR1 and CDR2 (germline): DFQATT, SNEGSKA (reference sequence). Molecular barcoding with unique molecular identifiers was used for the TCRbeta library. TCRdb analysed the PCR reads with MiXCR anew, one entry per CDR3 protein. There are fewer than 400,000 distinct CDR3 sequences in the sample; about 20% occur only once, and around 4% lies in the top ten. The clonotype originates from a human donor who donated a stem cell graft to a child with acute myeloid leukemia. The sequences come from PBMCs from the stem cell graft donor, collected from the stem cell graft. The chain employs TRBV20-1 and TRBJ2-7, with 15 bases fitting TRBD2. The CDR3 here is CRLGGLAGGASYEQYF. The CDR3 coding sequence is TGCAGGCTAGGTGGACTAGCGGGAGGGGCTTCCTACGAGCAGTACTTC.